This T cell receptor beta chain was obtained from a study of OX40 agonist ivuxolimab in advanced cancers. Study background: Patients with prior anti-PD-1, anti-PD-L1 or anti-CTLA-4 therapy were eligible; 40% to 45% had some.

The study's findings and limits: Some nonresponders additionally presented with little normalized T-cell clonal expansion.

Details on this clone: Its antigen remains unidentified.

The V and J ends lost 5 bases and 4 bases respectively, with 14 bases between them. There are 14 residues in the CDR3. The germline gives CDR1 SGHTA, CDR2 FQGNSA. Sequencing was performed with immunoSEQ multiplex PCR; in TCRdb, only in-frame clones are kept and a portion is missing. This table has about 150,000 clones, 85% to 95% appearing once. The sequence derives from an adult with an advanced solid tumor such as melanoma, head and neck, liver or kidney cancer. Specimen: CD4+ or CD8+ T cells sorted from blood, collected in a trial of the OX40 agonist ivuxolimab. The chain recombines TRBV7-2 with TRBJ2-5, with D possibly matching TRBD1 (5 bases). CDR3 sequence: CASSPGSPGETQYF. CDR3 DNA: TGTGCCAGCAGCCCAGGGTCCCCCGGAGAGACCCAGTACTTC.